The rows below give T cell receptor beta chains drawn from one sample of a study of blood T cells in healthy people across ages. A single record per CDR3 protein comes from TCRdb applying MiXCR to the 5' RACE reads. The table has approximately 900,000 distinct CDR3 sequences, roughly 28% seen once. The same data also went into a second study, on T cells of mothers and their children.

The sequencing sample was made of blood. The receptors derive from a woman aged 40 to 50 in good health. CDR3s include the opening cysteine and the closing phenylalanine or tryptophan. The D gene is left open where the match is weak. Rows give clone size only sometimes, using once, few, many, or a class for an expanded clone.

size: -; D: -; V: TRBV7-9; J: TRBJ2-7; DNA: TGTGCCAGCAGCTACGACCCTCTGGGTAAGGTGTACTCCTACGAGCAGTACTTC; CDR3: CASSYDPLGKVYSYEQYF
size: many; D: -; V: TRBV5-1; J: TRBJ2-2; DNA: TGCGCCAGCAGCCCAGGGATTGCCGCGAGCACCGGGGAGCTGTTTTTT; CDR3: CASSPGIAASTGELFF
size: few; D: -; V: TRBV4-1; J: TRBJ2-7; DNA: TGCGCCAGCAGCCAAGTTCAAGGGTTCGAGCAGTACTTC; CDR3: CASSQVQGFEQYF
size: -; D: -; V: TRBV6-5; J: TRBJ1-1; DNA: TGTGCCAGCAGTTATTCTCGGGAGGCAGCTTTCTTT; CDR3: CASSYSREAAFF
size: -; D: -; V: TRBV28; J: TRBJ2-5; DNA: TGTGCCAGCACCCTTGGGGGGCAGTTATCCTATGAGCAGTACTTC; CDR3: CASTLGGQLSYEQYF
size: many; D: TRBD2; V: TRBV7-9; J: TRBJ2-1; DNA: TGTGCCAGCAGCCCCCAAGGACTAGCGGGGAGGTCCTCCTACAATGAGCAGTTCTTC; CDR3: CASSPQGLAGRSSYNEQFF
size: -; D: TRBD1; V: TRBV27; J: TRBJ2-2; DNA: TGTGCCAGCAGTTACAGGGGGGACACCGGGGAGCTGTTTTTT; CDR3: CASSYRGDTGELFF
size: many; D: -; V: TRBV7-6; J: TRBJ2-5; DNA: TGTGCCAGCAGCTTAGATGGGGTCGGCAGGACTATTAGCCAAGAGACCCAGTACTTC; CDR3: CASSLDGVGRTISQETQYF
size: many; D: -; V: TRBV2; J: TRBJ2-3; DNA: TGCGCCAGCAGCGAGGGACTTAGCACAGATACGCAGTATTTT; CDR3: CASSEGLSTDTQYF
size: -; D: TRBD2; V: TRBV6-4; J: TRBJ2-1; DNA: TGTGCCAGCAGTGTCAATAGCGGGGAGAACAATGAGCAGTTCTTC; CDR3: CASSVNSGENNEQFF
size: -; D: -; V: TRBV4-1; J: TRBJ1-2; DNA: TGCGCCAGCAGCCAAGATCAGGGGACGCACTATGGCTACACCTTC; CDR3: CASSQDQGTHYGYTF
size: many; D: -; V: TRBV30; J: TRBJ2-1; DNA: TGTGCCTGGAGTTATGGGAATGAGCAGTTCTTC; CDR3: CAWSYGNEQFF
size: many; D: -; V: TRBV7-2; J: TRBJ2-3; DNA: TGTGCCAGCGAGTTGGGCGGTTGGACAGATACGCAGTATTTT; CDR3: CASELGGWTDTQYF
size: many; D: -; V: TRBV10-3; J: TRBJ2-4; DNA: TGTGCCATCAGTGAGTCGACAGGACTAGCCAAAAACATTCAGTACTTC; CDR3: CAISESTGLAKNIQYF
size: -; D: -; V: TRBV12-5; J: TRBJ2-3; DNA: TGTGCTAGTGGTTCCCGGGACACAGATACGCAGTATTTT; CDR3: CASGSRDTDTQYF
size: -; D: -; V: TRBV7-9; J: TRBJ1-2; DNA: TGTGCCAGCAGCTTATCTTCTTCAGGGGACGACTATGGCTACACCTTC; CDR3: CASSLSSSGDDYGYTF
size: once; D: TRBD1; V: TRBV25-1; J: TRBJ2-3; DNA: TGTGCCAGCCTAAGGACAGGTGGAGCCACAGATACGCAGTATTTT; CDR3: CASLRTGGATDTQYF
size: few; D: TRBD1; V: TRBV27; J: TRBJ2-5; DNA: TGTGCCAGTTGGGGACAGGGTATGGGTGAGCAGTACTTC; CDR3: CASWGQGMGEQYF
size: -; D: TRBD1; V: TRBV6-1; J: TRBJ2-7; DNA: TGTGCCAGCAGCGAGGTGGGACAGGGGGCCTACGAGCAGTACTTC; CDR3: CASSEVGQGAYEQYF
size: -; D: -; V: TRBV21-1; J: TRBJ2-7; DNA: TGTGCCAGCACCATCAAGTGCCCCAGGGACAGGGTTTACGAGCAGTACTTC; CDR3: CASTIKCPRDRVYEQYF
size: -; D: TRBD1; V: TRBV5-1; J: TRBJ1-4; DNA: TGCGCCAGCAGCTTTCAGGGGGGCGTTAATGAAAAACTGTTTTTT; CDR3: CASSFQGGVNEKLFF
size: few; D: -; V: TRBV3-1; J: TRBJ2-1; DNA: TGTGCCAGCAGCCCCCTGACTAGTTTCAATGAGCAGTTCTTC; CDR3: CASSPLTSFNEQFF
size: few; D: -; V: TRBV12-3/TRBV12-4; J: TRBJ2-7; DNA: TGTGCCAGCAGTTTAGCGCAGGGTTCGCCGATAAGCAATGAGCAGTACTTC; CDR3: CASSLAQGSPISNEQYF
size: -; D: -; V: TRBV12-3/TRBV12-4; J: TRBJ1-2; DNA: TGTGCCAGCAGTTTAGCCGGGGGGCGCCGGAATGGCTACACCTTC; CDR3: CASSLAGGRRNGYTF
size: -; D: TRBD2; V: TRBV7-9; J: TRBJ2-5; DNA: TGTGCCAGCAGCCCTAGCGGGCTAATTAACCTAGAGACCCAGTACTTC; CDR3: CASSPSGLINLETQYF
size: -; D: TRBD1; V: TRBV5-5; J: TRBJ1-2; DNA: TGTGCCAGCAGCTTGCTTTATTCTGGGACAGACTATGGCTACACCTTC; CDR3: CASSLLYSGTDYGYTF
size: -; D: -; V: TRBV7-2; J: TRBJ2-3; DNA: TGTGCCATCCGGGACCTTCCAGATACGCAGTATTTT; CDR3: CAIRDLPDTQYF
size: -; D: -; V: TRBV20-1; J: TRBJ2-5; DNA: TGCAGTGCTAGCCTTAAGCAAGAGACCCAGTACTTC; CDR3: CSASLKQETQYF
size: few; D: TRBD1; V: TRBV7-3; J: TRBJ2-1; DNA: TGTGCCAGCAGCTGGGGACAGGGCGATGAGCAGTTCTTC; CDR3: CASSWGQGDEQFF
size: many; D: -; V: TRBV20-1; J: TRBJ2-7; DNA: TGCAGTGCCCCTCGGGACACTACCTACGAGCAGTACTTC; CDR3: CSAPRDTTYEQYF
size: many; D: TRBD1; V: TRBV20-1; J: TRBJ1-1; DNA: TGCAGTGCTACTCCCGGGACAGTCGTTAACACTGAAGCTTTCTTT; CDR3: CSATPGTVVNTEAFF
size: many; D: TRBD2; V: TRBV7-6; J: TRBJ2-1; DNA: TGTGCCAGCGGACAGACCAGCGGGAGCTACAATGAGCAGTTCTTC; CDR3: CASGQTSGSYNEQFF
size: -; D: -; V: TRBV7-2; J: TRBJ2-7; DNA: TGTGCCAGCATGAAGGGAGTGCGCATGGGCGAGCAGTACTTC; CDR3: CASMKGVRMGEQYF
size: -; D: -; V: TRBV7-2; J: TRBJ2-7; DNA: TGTGCCAGCAGCTTAGACATGTTGGCTAGGGGCGTCGGGGGCGAGCAGTACTTC; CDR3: CASSLDMLARGVGGEQYF
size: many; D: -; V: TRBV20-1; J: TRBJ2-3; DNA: TGCAGTGCTAGGGAGCGGTACACAGATACGCAGTATTTT; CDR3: CSARERYTDTQYF
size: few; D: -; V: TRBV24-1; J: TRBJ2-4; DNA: TGTGCCACCAGTGCAAGCGAGGGGTCCAAAAACATTCAGTACTTC; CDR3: CATSASEGSKNIQYF
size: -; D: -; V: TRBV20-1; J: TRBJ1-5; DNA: TGCAGTGCTAGAGCGGGGGCTAGCAATCAGCCCCAGCATTTT; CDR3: CSARAGASNQPQHF
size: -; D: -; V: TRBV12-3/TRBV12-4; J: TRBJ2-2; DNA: TGTGCCAGCACCCCTCTACGAGGGGGGAACACCGGGGAGCCGTTTTTT; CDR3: CASTPLRGGNTGEPFF
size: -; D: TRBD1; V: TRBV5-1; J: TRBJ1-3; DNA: TGCGCCAGCAGCTTGGGACAGGGGAGCTCTGGAAACACCATATATTTT; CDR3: CASSLGQGSSGNTIYF
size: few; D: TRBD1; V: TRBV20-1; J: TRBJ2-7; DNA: TGCAGTGCCCAAAGGGACAGTACCTACGAGCAGTACTTC; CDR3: CSAQRDSTYEQYF
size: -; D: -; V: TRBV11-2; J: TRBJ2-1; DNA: TGTGCCAGCAGCTTAGGCCTTGGGGGGCTCAAAGGCAATGAGCAGTTCTTC; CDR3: CASSLGLGGLKGNEQFF
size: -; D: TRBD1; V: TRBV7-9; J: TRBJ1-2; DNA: TGTGCCAGCAGCTTTTACTCTACGCAGGACAGGGACTACACCTTC; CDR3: CASSFYSTQDRDYTF
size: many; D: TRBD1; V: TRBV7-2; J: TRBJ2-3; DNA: TGTGCCAGCAGCCCACAGGGGATGCGCACAGATACGCAGTATTTT; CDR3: CASSPQGMRTDTQYF
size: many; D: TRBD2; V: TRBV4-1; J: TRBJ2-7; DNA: TGCGCCAGCAGCCAAGAAGGGCTAGCGGGGGCTTCCTACGAGCAGTACTTC; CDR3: CASSQEGLAGASYEQYF
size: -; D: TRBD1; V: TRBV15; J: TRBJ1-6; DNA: TGTGCCACCAGCAGAGATCTAACAGGGGAGAATTCACCCCTCCACTTT; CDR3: CATSRDLTGENSPLHF
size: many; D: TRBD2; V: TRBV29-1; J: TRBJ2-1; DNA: TGCAGCGTTGTCGGGGGGGCCTTGGCCTACAATGAGCAGTTCTTC; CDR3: CSVVGGALAYNEQFF
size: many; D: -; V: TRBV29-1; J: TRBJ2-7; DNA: TGCAGCGTCCGGACCCCAGCAGTACACGAGCAGTACTTC; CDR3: CSVRTPAVHEQYF
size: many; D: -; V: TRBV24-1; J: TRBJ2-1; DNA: TGTGCCACCAGTGCTGGTTCCCGGAACCACAATGAGCAGTTCTTC; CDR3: CATSAGSRNHNEQFF
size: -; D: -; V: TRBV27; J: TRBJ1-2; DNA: TGTGCCAGCAGTTCCACAGACAGCTATGGCTACACCTTC; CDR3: CASSSTDSYGYTF
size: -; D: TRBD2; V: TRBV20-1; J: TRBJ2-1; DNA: TGCAGCGCTAGGGGGACTAGCGGGGGGTACAATGAGCAGTTCTTC; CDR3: CSARGTSGGYNEQFF
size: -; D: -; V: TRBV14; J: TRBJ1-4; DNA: TGTGCCAGCAGCTTACCGGGAGAGGAACTGTTTTTT; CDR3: CASSLPGEELFF
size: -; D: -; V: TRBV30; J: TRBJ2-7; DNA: TGTGCCTGGAGTGTCGGGGCGGAATACGAGCAGTACTTC; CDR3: CAWSVGAEYEQYF
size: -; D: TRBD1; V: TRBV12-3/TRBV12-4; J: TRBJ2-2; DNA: TGTGCCAGCGCTTGGGGAGGACAGGGAGTCACCGGGGAGCTGTTTTTT; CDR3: CASAWGGQGVTGELFF
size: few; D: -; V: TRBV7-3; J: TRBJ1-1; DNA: TGTGCCAGCAGCTTAGATGGATGGACCCAGAACACTGAAGCTTTCTTT; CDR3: CASSLDGWTQNTEAFF